Each of the 6 T cell receptor delta chains below was sequenced from the same sample in a study of gamma-delta T cells after stem cell transplantation (dated by TCRdb to between 2015 and 2016). The receptor library was made with RT-PCR. The data were produced on an Illumina MiSeq. TCRdb reran clone calling on the public reads with CATT; rows sharing one DNA sequence were then combined. The sample records over a thousand delta-chain clones, 1.7% of which are singletons. Roughly half of the sample belongs to the ten largest clones. The material sequenced was gamma-delta T cells. All receptors come from a human donor. It is not recorded whose cells these are; they may come from a transplant donor.

This clone was detected a few times. The TCRdb protein comes from a much larger clone and disagrees with this DNA's translation at residue 17, likely due to a read error; the protein given here is derived from the DNA. The chain couples TRDV2 to TRDJ3; 9 bases line up with TRDD3. The CDR3 is made up of 20 amino acids. Looked up from germline, CDR1 is GEAIGNYY and CDR2 is EKD. The CDR3 nucleotides read TGTGCCTGTGACGGTACTGGGGGAGGATCCCCCACCTGGGACACCCGACCGATGTTTTTC. It codes for CACDGTGGGSPTWDTRPMFF.

This clone was detected only a few times. A much larger clone differs from this one at a single base, so this may be a read error. The same CDR3 is also encoded by other DNA sequences in this sample. The rearrangement joins TRDV2 to TRDJ1; 12 bases align to TRDD3. This CDR3 is 19 amino acids long. Per germline, CDR1 GEAIGNYY and CDR2 EKD. The CDR3 sequence is CACDPISLGDTLDTDKLIF. The CDR3 DNA is TGCGCCTGTGACCCGATTTCTCTGGGGGATACGCTAGACACCGATAAACTCATCTTT.

This clone is medium-sized (0.01 to 0.1%) by share. The V call is TRDV2, the J call TRDJ1, with 13 bases fitting TRDD3. In germline, CDR1 is GEAIGNYY, CDR2 EKD. The CDR3 runs 17 residues. With V trimmed by 3 bases and J by 7 bases, 13 bases remained unmatched. The CDR3 loop is CACDPTLLGDTSGKLIF. For the CDR3, the DNA is TGTGCCTGTGACCCCACCCTACTGGGGGATACGAGTGGTAAACTCATCTTT.

With regard to this clone: This sequence may be a read error, since a much larger clone differs from it by one base. Different DNA sequences within this sample yield the same CDR3. J is TRDJ1 and V is TRDV2; 8 nucleotides line up with TRDD3. The CDR3 has 22 amino acids. Germline V gene lookup returns CDR1 GEAIGNYY and CDR2 EKD. For the CDR3, the DNA is TGTGCCTGTGACCCAATTGGTCAAACTGGGGGTTCCTCAGGACCGCACACCGATAAACTCATCTTC. Protein sequence: CACDPIGQTGGSSGPHTDKLIF.

For this clone: This DNA's translation and the protein TCRdb lists, from a much larger clone, do not match at residue 12, likely due to a read error; the protein shown is translated from the DNA. V and J are TRDV2 and TRDJ1; 7 bases match TRDD3. CDR3 length: 18 amino acids. Losses at the gene ends were 3 bases for V and 1 base for J; bases not matched to a gene: 16. The germline CDR1 and CDR2 sequences are GEAIGNYY and EKD. CDR3 DNA sequence: TGTGCCTGTGACCCCGCGGGCAGTACTGGGGCGTGCACCGATAAACTCATCTTT. Protein sequence: CACDPAGSTGACTDKLIF.

This clone was detected a few times. One base separates it from a far larger clone, so it is likely a read error. Different DNA sequences within this sample yield the same CDR3. This sequence joins TRDV2 and TRDJ1, with TRDD2 as a possible D gene (8 bases). This CDR3 spans 20 amino acids. CDR1 is GEAIGNYY and CDR2 is EKD in the germline V gene. V dropped 0 bases and J dropped 1 base, with 26 bases sitting between them. The CDR3 nucleotides are TGTGCCTGTGACACCGTTTCCTTCCTAAAGGCTGGGGGGATCACCGATAAACTCATCTTT. This translates into CACDTVSFLKAGGITDKLIF.